This T cell receptor (beta chain) was identified during a study of CD8+ T cells in alopecia areata. V gave up 5 bases and J gave up 8 bases, with 13 bases separating them. CDR1 is SQVTM, CDR2 ANQGSEA, per germline. The CDR3 contains 12 residues. The sample's treatment: oral pan-JAK inhibitor, 5-10 mg twice daily. Extraction and reverse transcription of RNA yielded cDNA as the sequencing template. TCRdb keeps only in-frame clones here, not all; method: immunoSEQ multiplex PCR. Among under 150,000 clones listed, 53% were seen once. The sample here was CD4+ T cells sorted from blood, taken at week 4, from a patient treated with tofacitinib. The chain is built from TRBV29-1 and TRBJ2-4; D is perhaps TRBD1 (6 bases). The receptor was derived from a human donor with alopecia areata. The DNA for the CDR3 is TGCAGCGTTTGGGGGCAGGGTGACATTCAGTACTTC. Translated, it gives CSVWGQGDIQYF.